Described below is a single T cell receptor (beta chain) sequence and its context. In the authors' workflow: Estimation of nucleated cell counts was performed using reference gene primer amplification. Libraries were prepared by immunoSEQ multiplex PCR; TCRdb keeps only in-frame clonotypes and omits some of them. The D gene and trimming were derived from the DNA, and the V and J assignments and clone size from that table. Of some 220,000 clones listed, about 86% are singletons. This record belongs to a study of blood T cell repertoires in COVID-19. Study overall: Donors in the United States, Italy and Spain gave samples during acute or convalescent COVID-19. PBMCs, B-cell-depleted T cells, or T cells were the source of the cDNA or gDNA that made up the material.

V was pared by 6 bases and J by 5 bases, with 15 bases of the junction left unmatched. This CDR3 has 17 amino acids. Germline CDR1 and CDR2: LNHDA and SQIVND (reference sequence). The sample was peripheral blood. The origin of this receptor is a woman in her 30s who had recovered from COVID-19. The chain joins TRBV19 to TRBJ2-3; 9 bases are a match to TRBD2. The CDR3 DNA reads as TGTGCCAGTAGGCGCCGCGGGATAGCGGGAGAAGGAGATACGCAGTATTTT. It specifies CASRRRGIAGEGDTQYF.